What follows are 20 T cell receptor beta chains derived from one specimen sequenced in a study of blood T cell repertoires in COVID-19. Using immunoSEQ multiplex PCR, the repertoire was profiled, and TCRdb retains in-frame clones only, with some absent. The data contain hundreds of thousands of clones, roughly 80% of them singletons. Sequencing was performed on peripheral blood. Every receptor here comes from a woman aged 80 or older with acute or convalescent COVID-19.

The chain uses TRBV10-2 and TRBJ2-2; TRBD2 aligns across 14 bases. Germline CDR1 is WSHSY and CDR2 is SAAADI. The J segment lost 4 bases and the V segment lost 0 bases, leaving 7 bases of the junction unmatched. The CDR3 covers 19 residues. The CDR3 DNA reads TGCGCCAGCAGTGAGTCCCGACTAGCGGGAGGGCCTGGCACCGGGGAGCTGTTTTTT. Amino acids: CASSESRLAGGPGTGELFF.

The chain recombines TRBV7-2 with TRBJ2-2, with D perhaps matching TRBD1 (5 bases). The germline V gene encodes CDR1 SGHTA and CDR2 FQGNSA. CDR3 size: 17 residues. With 2 bases removed from V and 7 bases from J, the gap between germline ends came to 20 bases. Written as DNA, the CDR3 is TGTGCCAGCAGCTTAAACGCGGCAGGGCCCCTCCACGGGGAGCTGTTTTTT. Its protein product is CASSLNAAGPLHGELFF.

The chain joins TRBV4-3 to TRBJ1-6, with D perhaps TRBD1 (6 bases). There are 16 residues in the CDR3. The V gene's germline CDR1 is LGHNA and CDR2 YSLEER. The ends were cut back, 2 bases at V and 9 bases at J, with 17 bases in the middle. The CDR3: CASSQFRTAELSPLHF. The CDR3 DNA follows: TGCGCCAGCAGCCAATTCAGGACAGCGGAACTTTCACCCCTCCACTTT.

The chain joins TRBV7-9 to TRBJ2-1, with a tentative D call TRBD1 (5 bases). Germline V lookup: CDR1 SEHNR, CDR2 FQNEAQ (reference sequence). V was trimmed by 1 base and J by 7 bases, leaving 8 bases between them. The CDR3 is 13 residues long. The CDR3 protein is CASSLGTRNEQFF. The CDR3 nucleotides read TGTGCCAGCAGCTTAGGGACAAGGAATGAGCAGTTCTTC.

The V gene is TRBV18, the J gene TRBJ1-2; D perhaps matches TRBD1 (5 bases). Trimming took off 3 bases at V and 6 bases at J, with 20 bases between the two ends. The CDR3 runs 16 residues. Germline V lookup: CDR1 KGHSH, CDR2 LQKENI. The CDR3 reads CASSPLVGREIDGYTF. The CDR3 DNA follows: TGTGCCAGCTCACCCCTCGTGGGCAGGGAAATCGATGGCTACACCTTC.

This clone was counted ten times or more. The genes are TRBV25-1 and TRBJ2-3; D is possibly TRBD1 (6 bases). Trimming stripped 1 base from V and 6 bases from J, with 14 bases between. The germline V gene encodes CDR1 MGHDK and CDR2 SYGVNS. The CDR3 runs to 15 residues. The CDR3 loop reads CASSELGAEGDTQYF. The CDR3 nucleotides read TGTGCCAGCAGTGAATTGGGGGCCGAAGGGGATACGCAGTATTTT.

The CDR3 nucleotides are TGTGCCAGCTATCTGGGAACCCGGGGTGAAAAACTGTTTTTT. It is translated as CASYLGTRGEKLFF. The chain combines TRBV2 with TRBJ1-4; D remains unclear. The CDR3 extends over 14 amino acids. V was pared by 8 bases and J by 7 bases, with 17 bases between. The V gene's germline CDR1 is SNHLY and CDR2 FYNNEI.

V is TRBV5-1 and J is TRBJ1-1; no clear D gene. The V gene's germline CDR1 is SGHRS and CDR2 YFSETQ. The V end lost 4 bases, the J end lost 1 base, and 14 bases lay between the germline ends. The length of the CDR3 is 15 residues. CDR3 in amino acids: CASSRSEQRNTEAFF. The CDR3 DNA reads as TGCGCCAGCAGCCGCTCGGAGCAAAGGAACACTGAAGCTTTCTTT.

The V call is TRBV18, the J call TRBJ2-1; D possibly corresponds to TRBD2 (6 bases). Germline V gives CDR1 KGHSH, CDR2 LQKENI. CDR3 length equals 15 residues. V lost 4 bases, J lost 1 base, and 11 bases lay in between. CDR3 DNA: TGTGCCAGCTCACGGGAGGTGCAGTCCTACAATGAGCAGTTCTTC. As protein: CASSREVQSYNEQFF.

The CDR3 spells CASSPGQGGGYGYTF. The CDR3 DNA follows: TGTGCCAGCAGCCCCGGACAGGGTGGAGGCTATGGCTACACCTTC. This chain joins TRBV7-2 and TRBJ1-2, with 8 bases lining up with TRBD1. V lost 5 bases, J lost 4 bases, and 9 bases stayed unmatched. The CDR3 sequence is 15 residues long. Germline loops: CDR1 SGHTA, CDR2 FQGNSA.

The gene calls are TRBV7-9 and TRBJ2-7; D is unclear. The V gene's germline CDR1 is SEHNR and CDR2 FQNEAQ (reference sequence). Trimming left V 0 bases short and J 6 bases short, with 9 bases between. This CDR3 contains 13 residues. The CDR3 DNA reads TGTGCCAGCAGCTTAGCTGAGATAGCCGAGCAGTACTTC. Its protein product is CASSLAEIAEQYF.

The chain combines TRBV5-1 with TRBJ2-2; 7 positions match TRBD1. V lost 3 bases, J lost 0 bases, and 2 bases stayed unmatched. CDR1 is SGHRS and CDR2 is YFSETQ in the germline V gene. The CDR3 contains 15 residues. The CDR3 sequence is CASSSGTANTGELFF. As DNA, the CDR3 is TGCGCCAGCAGCTCCGGGACAGCGAACACCGGGGAGCTGTTTTTT.

The chain couples TRBV10-3 to TRBJ1-5; TRBD1 matches 8 bases. The junction had 6 bases not matched to a gene; V was cut back by 5 bases and J by 6 bases. Germline V gene data show CDR1 as ENHRY and CDR2 as SYGVKD. The CDR3 covers 14 residues. As DNA, the CDR3 is TGTGCCATCAGTCCCGGACAGGGCGGTCAGCCCCAGCATTTT. Its translation is CAISPGQGGQPQHF.

The V call is TRBV6-5, the J call TRBJ2-2; 9 bases match TRBD2. V shed 10 bases and J 2 bases; nucleotides not matched to a gene: 5. This CDR3 spans 14 amino acids. The germline CDR1 and CDR2 sequences are MNHEY and SVGAGI. The CDR3 here is CATGAGGNTGELFF. The DNA for the CDR3 is TGTGCCACCGGAGCGGGAGGTAACACCGGGGAGCTGTTTTTT.

On this clone: Other DNA sequences in this sample translate to the same CDR3. The V and J genes are TRBV7-3 and TRBJ2-2; TRBD2 is a possible D gene (6 bases). Trimming left V 5 bases short and J 0 bases short, with 13 bases between. This CDR3 has 16 residues. The germline V gene encodes CDR1 SGHTA and CDR2 FQGTGA. The DNA for the CDR3 is TGTGCCAGCAGCCCAAGGGGCGGGACGAACACCGGGGAGCTGTTTTTT. It yields the protein CASSPRGGTNTGELFF.

This clone was recorded a few times. J is TRBJ2-2 and V is TRBV5-6; D unresolved. Trimming took off 3 bases at V and 4 bases at J, with 7 bases between the two ends. The CDR3 spans 13 residues. The V gene's germline CDR1 is SGHDT and CDR2 YYEEEE. In DNA, the CDR3 is TGTGCCAGCAGCTATGGGCCCACCGGGGAGCTGTTTTTT. It yields the protein CASSYGPTGELFF.

V is TRBV10-1 and J is TRBJ2-5; 9 bases map to TRBD2. CDR3 length: 14 residues. The V and J ends lost 3 bases and 4 bases, in that order; junction bases with no gene match: 3. Germline loops: CDR1 WNHNN, CDR2 SYGVQD (reference sequence). The CDR3 here is CASSEQLAGETQYF. CDR3 sequence (DNA): TGCGCCAGCAGTGAACAACTAGCGGGAGAGACCCAGTACTTC.

The rearrangement joins TRBV5-3 to TRBJ2-7; D gene ambiguous. TRBV5-3 is assigned to the ORF class and has an uncertain function. This CDR3 has 15 amino acids. Trimming took off 1 base at V and 3 bases at J, with 14 bases between the two ends. The CDR3 sequence is CARSLTRVVNYEQYF. CDR3 bases: TGTGCCAGAAGCTTGACGCGCGTGGTGAACTACGAGCAGTACTTC.

This chain joins TRBV5-4 and TRBJ2-3; D remains ambiguous. The CDR3 covers 13 residues. V was pared by 4 bases and J by 4 bases, with 10 bases between. Germline values: CDR1 SGHNT, CDR2 YYREEE (reference sequence). CDR3 loop: CASSLRGADTQYF. For the CDR3, the DNA is TGTGCCAGCAGCCTGCGAGGAGCAGATACGCAGTATTTT.

The V and J genes are TRBV4-3 and TRBJ2-3, with 7 positions matching TRBD1. V was clipped by 4 bases and J by 6 bases; unmatched bases: 19. The length of the CDR3 is 18 residues. Germline CDR1 LGHNA, CDR2 YSLEER. CDR3 protein: CASSLSFHRGALSDTQYF. The CDR3 nucleotides are TGCGCCAGCAGCCTTTCCTTCCACAGGGGTGCCCTTTCTGATACGCAGTATTTT.